Each of the 29 T cell receptor beta chains below was sequenced from the same sample in a study of T cells in Graves' hyperthyroidism and ophthalmopathy. RNA transcripts provided the source from which TCR beta CDR3 regions were amplified. HTBI primers were used for first-round RT-PCR of the TCR CDR3. One entry per CDR3 protein results from TCRdb running MiXCR on the multiplex PCR reads. The sample yields about 570,000 distinct CDR3 sequences, about 43% seen once. Sequenced sample: peripheral blood or thyroid tissue (not recorded which). The receptors shown here come from an adult woman with Graves' disease, either hyperthyroidism or ophthalmopathy (not recorded which).

V is TRBV10-3 and J is TRBJ1-1, with D hard to call. With 11 bases removed from V and 2 bases from J, the gap between germline ends came to 12 bases. The CDR3 extends over 12 amino acids. From germline, CDR1 is ENHRY and CDR2 SYGVKD. The DNA for the CDR3 is TGTGCCGTCAAACAACTTAACACTGAAGCTTTCTTT. It specifies CAVKQLNTEAFF.

CDR3 coding DNA: TGTGCCAGCAGCCAGCTCGCAGGGACTAGCGGGAGGGCCTGCGGGGCCAACGTCCTGACTTTC. Its protein product is CASSQLAGTSGRACGANVLTF. The chain couples TRBV14 to TRBJ2-6; 16 bases fit TRBD2. CDR1 and CDR2 from the germline V gene are SGHDN and FVKESK. V was clipped by 3 bases and J by 4 bases; unmatched bases: 12. This CDR3 contains 21 residues.

The rearrangement links TRBV28 to TRBJ1-1; 7 nucleotides agree with TRBD1. Looked up from germline, CDR1 is MDHEN and CDR2 is SYDVKM. The CDR3 has 14 residues. With V trimmed by 2 bases and J by 5 bases, 5 bases remained unmatched. As DNA, the CDR3 is TGTGCCAGCAGTTTAGTATCAGGGGGGACTGAAGCTTTCTTT. Residues: CASSLVSGGTEAFF.

In this sample, this clonotype turned up once. The chain is built from TRBV15 and TRBJ2-7; D is perhaps TRBD1 (6 bases). CDR3 size: 15 residues. Germline V lookup: CDR1 LNHNV, CDR2 YYDKDF (reference sequence). The ends were cut back, 0 bases at V and 6 bases at J, with 15 bases in the middle. The CDR3 DNA is TGTGCCACCAGCAGAGAGACAGGAATGAGGGGCGAGCAGTACTTC. Its translation: CATSRETGMRGEQYF.

Many counts were recorded for this clonotype. The chain has TRBV5-1 and TRBJ1-2; the D is unclear. This CDR3 region has 15 residues. Between the trimmed V and J ends, which lost 0 bases and 7 bases, there was a span of 16 bases. Looked up from germline, CDR1 is SGHRS and CDR2 is YFSETQ. This CDR3 is CASSLELGTDLGYTF. DNA for the CDR3: TGCGCCAGCAGCTTGGAACTCGGCACGGATCTTGGCTACACCTTC.

The genes are TRBV7-2 and TRBJ2-5; tentative D call: TRBD1 (6 bases). The germline V gene has CDR1 SGHTA and CDR2 FQGNSA. The V and J ends lost 3 bases and 9 bases respectively, with 14 bases between them. The CDR3 contains 13 residues. CDR3 protein: CASSLRGNQPQYF. The CDR3, as DNA: TGTGCCAGCAGCTTGAGGGGGAATCAGCCCCAGTACTTC.

V is TRBV5-5 and J is TRBJ2-5, with TRBD2 matching over 8 bases. This CDR3 is built from 14 residues. Germline lookup yields CDR1 SGHKS and CDR2 YYEKEE (reference sequence). With V trimmed by 4 bases and J by 4 bases, 6 bases remained unmatched. CDR3 sequence reads: CASSPGLVRETQYF. DNA for the CDR3: TGTGCCAGCAGCCCGGGACTAGTTCGAGAGACCCAGTACTTC. The complete variable domain, with remaining parts taken from reference TRBV5-5 and TRBJ2-5, reads DAGVTQSPTHLIKTRGQQVTLRCSPISGHKSVSWYQQVLGQGPQFIFQYYEKEERGRGNFPDRFSARQFPNYSSELNVNALLLGDSALYLCASSPGLVRETQYFGPGTRLLVL.

For this clonotype: The junction differs from germline at one of its ends, possibly a read error. J is TRBJ2-5 and V is TRBV10-3; D might be TRBD1 or TRBD2, each matching 5 bases. The CDR3 sequence is 13 residues long. In germline, CDR1 is ENHRY, CDR2 SYGVKD. The CDR3 here is CTIRTGRLETQYF. The CDR3 DNA reads TGCACCATCCGGACGGGACGCCTAGAGACCCAGTACTTC.

This clonotype was counted at least ten times. The CDR3 bases are TGTGCCAGCAAGCCGGGACTGTCCACCGGGGAGCTGTTTTTT. Translating it yields CASKPGLSTGELFF. The gene calls are TRBV6-5 and TRBJ2-2, with TRBD2 as a possible D gene (6 bases). Germline values: CDR1 MNHEY, CDR2 SVGAGI. CDR3 length equals 14 residues. V was cut by 7 bases and J by 4 bases, with 13 bases left in between.

This clonotype came up a few times. The rearrangement links TRBV10-3 to TRBJ1-1; possible D gene TRBD1, 6 bases. V shed 10 bases and J shed 1 base, with 10 bases lying between them. Germline CDR1 reads ENHRY; CDR2 reads SYGVKD. The CDR3 runs 12 residues. The CDR3, as DNA: TGTGCCACGGCGACAGGGAACACTGAAGCTTTCTTT. Its protein product is CATATGNTEAFF.

Notes on this clonotype: A much larger clone lies a single base off, so this may be a read error. The chain uses TRBV4-1 and TRBJ2-7; D not certain. The CDR3 covers 13 residues. From germline, CDR1 is MGHRA and CDR2 YSYEKL. Written as DNA, the CDR3 is TGCGCCGGCAGCCAAGGTCCCTCTTACGAGCAGTACTTC. It is translated as CAGSQGPSYEQYF.

This clonotype was detected ten times or more. The chain has TRBV19 and TRBJ2-7; D uncertain. This CDR3 spans 13 amino acids. In germline, CDR1 is LNHDA, CDR2 SQIVND (reference sequence). V was shortened by 2 bases and J by 1 base, with 6 bases between the two germline ends. The CDR3 here is CASSISRSYEQYF. CDR3 nucleotides: TGTGCCAGTAGTATATCAAGATCCTACGAGCAGTACTTC.

This clonotype was counted many times. The chain is built from TRBV5-1 and TRBJ1-5; D is undetermined. The V gene lost 1 base and the J gene lost 4 bases, with 12 bases spanning the gap. The CDR3 runs to 15 residues. CDR1 SGHRS and CDR2 YFSETQ come from the germline V gene. The CDR3 nucleotides read TGCGCCAGCAGCTTGATCCCGGGCCGAAATCAGCCCCAGCATTTT. Protein: CASSLIPGRNQPQHF.

The gene calls are TRBV18 and TRBJ1-1; no clear D. Trimming shortened V by 0 bases and J by 0 bases, and 8 bases separated the two germline ends. The CDR3 loop spans 15 amino acids. Germline CDR1 and CDR2: KGHSH and LQKENI. The CDR3 here is CASSPPSGLNTEAFF. In DNA, the CDR3 is TGTGCCAGCTCACCACCGAGCGGCTTGAACACTGAAGCTTTCTTT.

This chain uses TRBV7-2 with TRBJ2-5; possible D gene TRBD1, 6 bases. This CDR3 is 14 amino acids long. Trimming took off 4 bases at V and 4 bases at J, with 13 bases between the two ends. CDR1 SGHTA and CDR2 FQGNSA come from the germline V gene. The CDR3 loop reads CASSYNRDRETQYF. The CDR3 coding sequence is TGTGCCAGCAGCTACAACAGGGATAGAGAGACCCAGTACTTC.

This rearrangement joins TRBV2 to TRBJ2-1; TRBD2 aligns across 9 bases. The germline CDR1 and CDR2 sequences are SNHLY and FYNNEI. The V and J ends lost 8 bases and 5 bases, in that order; junction bases with no gene match: 7. This CDR3 has 14 residues. The CDR3 nucleotides are TGTGCCAGCCCCGGGACTAGCAGAGACAATGAGCAGTTCTTC. Its protein product is CASPGTSRDNEQFF.

This clonotype came up many times. The rearrangement uses TRBV30 and TRBJ1-1; a weak D match, TRBD1 (5 bases). Trimming pared 0 bases from V and 0 bases from J, leaving 5 bases between. Per germline, CDR1 GTSNPN and CDR2 SVGIG (reference sequence). The CDR3 sequence is 13 residues long. The CDR3, as DNA: TGTGCCTGGAGTGTAGGGGTGAACACTGAAGCTTTCTTT. This translates into CAWSVGVNTEAFF. Variable domain in full (rest from reference TRBV30 and TRBJ1-1): SQTIHQWPATLVQPVGSPLSLECTVEGTSNPNLYWYRQAAGRGLQLLFYSVGIGQISSEVPQNLSASRPQDRQFILSSKKLLLSDSGFYLCAWSVGVNTEAFFGQGTRLTVV.

The chain has TRBV30 and TRBJ1-2; D is unclear. CDR3 length equals 15 residues. The V gene's germline CDR1 is GTSNPN and CDR2 SVGIG (reference sequence). V was trimmed by 1 base and J by 5 bases, leaving 17 bases between them. CDR3 sequence reads: CAWSEVLKGLYGYTF. DNA for the CDR3: TGTGCCTGGAGTGAGGTCCTGAAGGGCCTTTATGGCTACACCTTC.

This clonotype is a singleton in its sample. The chain is built from TRBV7-9 and TRBJ1-3; D not resolved. The ends were cut back, 5 bases at V and 9 bases at J, with 14 bases in the middle. Per the germline V gene, CDR1 is SEHNR and CDR2 is FQNEAQ (reference sequence). CDR3 size: 13 residues. CDR3 sequence: CASSPGLAGTIYF. As DNA, the CDR3 is TGTGCCAGCAGCCCCGGACTAGCGGGCACCATATATTTT.

This clonotype was counted at least ten times. The rearrangement uses TRBV2 and TRBJ2-2, with 10 positions matching TRBD2. The V and J ends lost 5 bases and 6 bases, in that order; junction bases with no gene match: 6. The CDR3 has 15 residues. CDR1 and CDR2 (germline): SNHLY, FYNNEI. DNA for the CDR3: TGTGCCAGCAGTTACCTAGCGGGAGAATCCGGGGAGCTGTTTTTT. Encoded protein: CASSYLAGESGELFF.

This chain joins TRBV2 and TRBJ1-4, with 7 bases that match TRBD1. Germline CDR1 and CDR2: SNHLY and FYNNEI. J lost 10 bases, V lost 6 bases, and 17 bases had no gene match. The CDR3 loop spans 16 amino acids. CDR3 in amino acids: CASRRAGGLGMRKLFF. CDR3 bases: TGTGCCAGCAGGCGAGCAGGGGGGCTGGGTATGAGAAAACTGTTTTTT.

The sample holds a few counts of this clonotype. This chain joins TRBV6-6 and TRBJ2-7; 14 bases match TRBD2. V was clipped by 2 bases and J by 2 bases; unmatched bases: 14. Germline CDR1 MNHNY, CDR2 SVGAGI (reference sequence). This CDR3 has 20 amino acids. The CDR3 nucleotides are TGTGCCAGCAGTTACGAAATGACTAGCGGGAGGGCCATCACAACCTACGAGCAGTACTTC. Amino acids: CASSYEMTSGRAITTYEQYF.

About this clonotype itself: A much larger clone lies one base from this, so it may be a read error. This sequence joins TRBV12-3 or TRBV12-4 and TRBJ2-7; D remains ambiguous. The CDR3 loop spans 15 amino acids. Trimming pared 0 bases from V and 6 bases from J, leaving 15 bases between. CDR3 in amino acids: CASSLATGTDCEQYF. The DNA of the CDR3 is TGTGCCAGCAGTTTAGCCACCGGAACAGACTGCGAGCAGTACTTC.

This clonotype was detected ten times or more. The rearrangement links TRBV7-6 to TRBJ1-1; no clear D gene. Germline CDR1 and CDR2: SGHVS and FNYEAQ. The CDR3 sequence is 13 residues long. Between the trimmed V and J ends, which lost 1 base and 6 bases, there was a span of 9 bases. The CDR3 sequence is CASSLDPTAEAFF. The CDR3 nucleotides read TGTGCCAGCAGCTTAGACCCCACCGCTGAAGCTTTCTTT.

This clonotype was observed a few times. DNA of the CDR3: TGTGCCAGCAGACCCACAGGGGGCTCCTACGAGCAGTACTTC. Amino acids: CASRPTGGSYEQYF. The chain uses TRBV2 and TRBJ2-7, with 8 bases matching TRBD1. CDR1 SNHLY and CDR2 FYNNEI come from the germline V gene. The CDR3 contains 14 residues. V lost 6 bases and J lost 0; bases outside the gene matches: 4.

This chain links TRBV2 with TRBJ2-2; D perhaps matches TRBD2 (6 bases). CDR3 length: 16 amino acids. V was shortened by 3 bases and J by 4 bases, with 15 bases between the two germline ends. Germline CDR1 and CDR2: SNHLY and FYNNEI. Here the CDR3 DNA reads TGTGCCAGCAGTGAGGAGGGCAGAAAACTCACCGGGGAGCTGTTTTTT. Translation gives CASSEEGRKLTGELFF. The entire variable domain, with the rest obtained from reference TRBV2 and TRBJ2-2, is as follows: EPEVTQTPSHQVTQMGQEVILRCVPISNHLYFYWYRQILGQKVEFLVSFYNNEISEKSEIFDDQFSVERPDGSNFTLKIRSTKLEDSAMYFCASSEEGRKLTGELFFGEGSRLTVL.

This chain joins TRBV4-3 and TRBJ1-2; D is unresolved. The CDR3 loop spans 16 amino acids. CDR1 is LGHNA, CDR2 YSLEER, per germline. V lost 0 bases, J lost 4 bases, and 15 bases lay in between. The CDR3 reads CASSQEAVDWSYGYTF. The DNA of the CDR3 is TGCGCCAGCAGCCAAGAAGCTGTGGACTGGAGCTATGGCTACACCTTC.

This chain links TRBV10-3 with TRBJ1-5, with 7 bases fitting TRBD1. The CDR3 loop spans 13 amino acids. The J segment lost 7 bases and the V segment lost 4 bases, leaving 4 bases of the junction unmatched. Germline V gene lookup returns CDR1 ENHRY and CDR2 SYGVKD. The CDR3 DNA reads TGTGCCATCAGTGTAGGGGGCGCGCAGCCCCAGCATTTT. Its protein is CAISVGGAQPQHF.

The chain has TRBV7-6 and TRBJ2-5; TRBD2 aligns across 12 bases. The CDR3 has 16 amino acids. V lost 3 bases and J lost 4; bases outside the gene matches: 6. Germline V gene data show CDR1 as SGHVS and CDR2 as FNYEAQ. The CDR3 DNA follows: TGTGCCAGCAGCTTGCGACTAGCGGGAGTTCGAGAGACCCAGTACTTC. This codes for CASSLRLAGVRETQYF.